Shown below are 8 T cell receptor beta chains from a single sample sequenced in a study of T cells in Graves' hyperthyroidism and ophthalmopathy. There were TCR beta CDR3 regions amplified from RNA transcripts. HTBI primers were employed in a first-round RT-PCR of the TCR CDR3. Via MiXCR, TCRdb re-called the multiplex PCR reads, giving one row per CDR3 protein. The sample lists 250,000 to 300,000 distinct CDR3 sequences, approximately 17% occurring once. Sequenced: blood. These receptors all come from a woman aged 60 to 75 with Graves' ophthalmopathy.

This clonotype was recorded only once. This chain links TRBV7-9 with TRBJ2-1; TRBD2 agrees at 10 bases. The CDR3 has 17 residues. Germline values: CDR1 SEHNR, CDR2 FQNEAQ (reference sequence). Unmatched junction bases numbered 9, after V lost 4 bases and J lost 3 bases. This CDR3 reads CASSSTASGGFYNEQFF. CDR3 sequence (DNA): TGTGCCAGCAGCTCAACAGCTAGCGGGGGATTCTACAATGAGCAGTTCTTC.

At least ten counts were recorded for this clonotype. The V and J genes are TRBV10-3 and TRBJ2-7; D may be TRBD2 (5 bases). The germline V and J ends were trimmed by 8 bases and 1 base, with 15 bases remaining between them. This CDR3 comprises 14 residues. Germline V CDR1 and CDR2: ENHRY, SYGVKD. DNA for the CDR3: TGTGCCATCGCACCGGGATTAGAATCCTACGAGCAGTACTTC. It specifies CAIAPGLESYEQYF.

This clonotype turned up a few times. This rearrangement joins TRBV6-5 to TRBJ1-2; D is perhaps TRBD1 (5 bases). The CDR3 has 12 amino acids. V lost 0 bases and J 8 bases, leaving 7 bases between the germline ends. CDR1 and CDR2 from the germline V gene are MNHEY and SVGAGI. CDR3 nucleotides: TGTGCCAGCAGTTACTCGAAGGGGGGCTACACCTTC. This encodes CASSYSKGGYTF.

The chain joins TRBV30 to TRBJ2-2; 10 bases match TRBD1. Germline V gene lookup returns CDR1 GTSNPN and CDR2 SVGIG (reference sequence). There are 16 residues in the CDR3. V lost 0 bases to trimming and J lost 3 bases; unmatched junction nucleotides: 4. CDR3 in amino acids: CAWSVKGQGHTGELFF. The CDR3 DNA is TGTGCCTGGAGTGTTAAGGGACAGGGGCACACCGGGGAGCTGTTTTTT.

The chain combines TRBV4-3 with TRBJ1-2; no definite D call. Looked up from germline, CDR1 is LGHNA and CDR2 is YSLEER. The CDR3 runs 16 residues. Deletions cut 0 bases from V and 0 bases from J, with 11 bases between. The CDR3 here is CASSQEPIQANYGYTF. CDR3 sequence (DNA): TGCGCCAGCAGCCAAGAGCCCATCCAAGCTAACTATGGCTACACCTTC.

This clonotype was seen many times. This chain uses TRBV29-1 with TRBJ1-1; D is undetermined. V lost 6 bases and J lost 0, with 2 bases in between. The germline V gene encodes CDR1 SQVTM and CDR2 ANQGSEA. The CDR3 is 10 residues long. The DNA for the CDR3 is TGCAGCGTGATGAACACTGAAGCTTTCTTT. Translating it yields CSVMNTEAFF.

The table lists this clonotype with many counts. The rearrangement joins TRBV6-2 or TRBV6-3 to TRBJ2-7, with D possibly matching TRBD2 (5 bases). The CDR3 covers 13 residues. Trimming removed 4 bases from V and 0 bases from J, with 7 bases in between. CDR1 and CDR2 from the germline V gene are MNHEY and SVGEGT. This CDR3 reads CASSFGNSYEQYF. In DNA form, the CDR3 reads TGTGCCAGCAGTTTCGGGAACTCCTACGAGCAGTACTTC.

This clonotype was recorded at least ten times. This chain connects TRBV9 to TRBJ1-6, with D hard to call. The CDR3 consists of 19 residues. Germline values: CDR1 SGDLS, CDR2 YYNGEE. V was shortened by 0 bases and J by 0 bases, with 16 bases between the two germline ends. CDR3 DNA: TGTGCCAGCAGCGTAGAAAGGGATGAACAGAGCTCCTATAATTCACCCCTCCACTTT. This sequence encodes CASSVERDEQSSYNSPLHF. Full variable domain (missing parts from reference TRBV9 and TRBJ1-6): DSGVTQTPKHLITATGQRVTLRCSPRSGDLSVYWYQQSLDQGLQFLIQYYNGEERAKGNILERFSAQQFPDLHSELNLSSLELGDSALYFCASSVERDEQSSYNSPLHFGNGTRLTVT.